This is a list of T cell receptor beta chains from one sample in a study of T cell responses to AZD1222 COVID-19 vaccine. Assay: immunoSEQ multiplex PCR; the TCRdb copy retains only in-frame clones and omits some. The table records about 100,000 clones, more than 70% of them present only once. This specimen consisted of peripheral blood, obtained on day 0 of MenACWY control vaccination. The origin of the receptors is an adult in good health. The CDR3 runs from the conserved cysteine through the conserved F or W. Each record gives: J gene, D gene, clone size, V gene, CDR3 DNA, CDR3 protein. D genes are given only for firm matches. Size values are once, few and many counts, or a class for expanded clones, and some rows have none.

TRBJ1-6	TRBD1	-	TRBV29-1	TGCAGCGCTCCTCCGGGACAGGGAGATTCACCCCTCCACTTT	CSAPPGQGDSPLHF
TRBJ1-6	-	-	TRBV5-4	TGTGCCAGCAGCTTGGACGGGGAAAATTCACCCCTCCACTTT	CASSLDGENSPLHF
TRBJ1-5	-	-	TRBV3-1/TRBV3-2	TGTGCCAGCAGCCAAGGCCCCCGGGGTGCGAGCAATCAGCCCCAGCATTTT	CASSQGPRGASNQPQHF
TRBJ1-1	-	once	TRBV6-5	TGTGCCAGCAGTTACTCAGTGGGGGCCCCGAACACTGAAGCTTTCTTT	CASSYSVGAPNTEAFF
TRBJ1-1	-	-	TRBV12-5	TGTGCTAGTGGTTTGGTACTCGCCCTGAACACTGAAGCTTTCTTT	CASGLVLALNTEAFF
TRBJ2-7	-	-	TRBV11-3	TGTGCCAGCAGCGGCACCAAGGGTTACGAGCAGTACTTC	CASSGTKGYEQYF
TRBJ1-2	TRBD1	few	TRBV2	TGTGCCAGCAGTGAAGGTGGGGGACAGGGGAGAAGCTACACCTTC	CASSEGGGQGRSYTF
TRBJ1-2	TRBD1	-	TRBV3-1/TRBV3-2	TGTGCCAGCAGCCAATACAGGGGGGTGTTAGGCTACACCTTC	CASSQYRGVLGYTF
TRBJ2-7	TRBD1	-	TRBV5-4	TGTGCCAGCAGTTGGGACAGGGCCTACGAGCAGTACTTC	CASSWDRAYEQYF
TRBJ1-2	-	-	TRBV12-3/TRBV12-4	TGTGCCAGCAGTTTATCCGGGGGCTACACCTTC	CASSLSGGYTF
TRBJ2-3	TRBD2	-	TRBV13	TGTGCCAGCAGCCCCTCTAGCGGGGGGGCAGATACGCAGTATTTT	CASSPSSGGADTQYF
TRBJ2-7	-	-	TRBV5-1	TGCGCCAGCAGCCCAATTCCAGGGCTCGACGAGCAGTACTTC	CASSPIPGLDEQYF
TRBJ2-4	-	-	TRBV9	TGTGCCAGCAGCCCCGAGGGGGACATTCAGTACTTC	CASSPEGDIQYF
TRBJ2-1	TRBD2	-	TRBV2	TGTGCCAGCAGGCAAGAACTAGCGGGGGCCATCTACAATGAGCAGTTCTTC	CASRQELAGAIYNEQFF
TRBJ2-3	-	-	TRBV7-2	TGTGCCAGCAGCACCCGACAAACAGATACGCAGTATTTT	CASSTRQTDTQYF
TRBJ2-1	-	once	TRBV30	TGTGCCTGGAGTGTAGGAAGGGGGGACTTTTCCTACAATGAGCAGTTCTTC	CAWSVGRGDFSYNEQFF
TRBJ1-1	-	-	TRBV11-2	TGTGCCAGCAGCTTAGGCCAGGTAACTAGCACTGAAGCTTTCTTT	CASSLGQVTSTEAFF
TRBJ2-3	TRBD2	once	TRBV6-4	TGTGCCAGCAGTGACGGCGCCTACACTAGCGGGGGGCCATCAGATACGCAGTATTTT	CASSDGAYTSGGPSDTQYF
TRBJ1-4	-	-	TRBV24-1	TGTGCCACCAGTGATTTCCGCCGGGACGGGCGTGATGAAAAACTGTTTTTT	CATSDFRRDGRDEKLFF
TRBJ1-2	-	-	TRBV30	TGTGCCTGGAGTGTACTGGTCCGGCCCTACACCTTC	CAWSVLVRPYTF
TRBJ1-1	TRBD1	few	TRBV7-8	TGTGCCAGCAGCTTCTCCGGGACAGGGAAGAACACTGAAGCTTTCTTT	CASSFSGTGKNTEAFF
TRBJ1-5	-	-	TRBV29-1	TGCAGCGCCGGGATTTTCAATCAGCCCCAGCATTTT	CSAGIFNQPQHF
TRBJ2-5	-	-	TRBV7-9	TGTGCCAGCAGCTTAGTTTTACCCGGAGAGACCCAGTACTTC	CASSLVLPGETQYF
TRBJ2-5	-	few	TRBV5-4	TGTGCCAGCAGCTTGGAACTGGCCCAAGAGACCCAGTACTTC	CASSLELAQETQYF
TRBJ2-7	-	once	TRBV11-1	TGTGCCAGCAGCTCCGGGGAAGGCTACGAGCAGTACTTC	CASSSGEGYEQYF
TRBJ1-2	-	-	TRBV6-5	TGTGCCAGCAGTTACTCGAGGCCGGCTAACTATGGCTACACCTTC	CASSYSRPANYGYTF
TRBJ2-3	-	-	TRBV9	TGTGCCAGCAGCGTAGGCCTAGGTGAAGATACGCAGTATTTT	CASSVGLGEDTQYF